This paragraph covers one T cell receptor (beta chain) sequence. The antigen is not known. This table comes from immunoSEQ multiplex PCR, and its TCRdb copy is limited to in-frame clones, with some not included. The table has 30,000 to 40,000 clones, less than 85% seen once. V was cut by 8 bases and J by 0 bases, with 8 bases left in between. Germline CDR1 reads MNHEY; CDR2 reads SVGAGI. This CDR3 region has 13 residues. Healthy controls were blood donor buffy coats. This sample is part of a study of STAT5B mutations in CD4+ large granular lymphocyte leukemia. Study results and caveats: Compared with healthy controls (2/35), patient top clones favored TRBV06 (8/27).

The receptor was derived from a human donor in good health. The chain carries TRBV6-5 and TRBJ2-4; D gene uncertain. The sample consisted of CD4+ T cells from blood buffy coats. The CDR3 DNA follows: TGTGCCAGCCAAGATCTAGCCAAAAACATTCAGTACTTC. This translates into CASQDLAKNIQYF.